One T cell receptor beta chain is described in this entry. Its binding antigen is unknown. No quality values exist for individual bases; no much larger clone is one base distant. V is pared back by 2 bases and J by 9 bases, with 23 bases lying between the germline termini. From its cysteine to its phenylalanine, the CDR3 spans 17 amino acids. Of all the DNA, just the CDR3 is kept, 51 bases in frame from base 1. As encoded in the germline V gene, CDR1 is SGHAT while CDR2 is FQNNGV. Each collaborating institution followed its own protocols to collect whole blood in K2EDTA tubes. For TCRbeta analysis, collaborators shipped samples in one of three forms: frozen whole blood, isolated PBMCs, or DNA extracted from either of those sample types. The data derive from a study of blood T cell repertoires in COVID-19 (dated by TCRdb to 2020 to 2022). About the full investigation: Samples from collaborators originated in the United States, Italy and Spain and spanned both the acute and convalescent phases of COVID-19. The material from the prospective study consisted of cDNA or gDNA derived from T cells, B-cell-depleted T cells, or PBMCs. Subjects who had been exposed to COVID-19, were actively infected with it, or had recovered from it provided the deeply sampled blood TCRbeta repertoires that made up the dataset. The repertoires were made available in a free public database intended to serve as a resource for research on the immune response to SARS-CoV-2. Samples came from the ongoing ImmuneRACE study (first 160 participants) plus 1,254 subjects from 6 global collaborators. A de-identified subject ID, COVID-19 status, age in years and sex were almost always included in the sample metadata. HLA class I and class II types, where available, came from metadata supplied by the sample provider rather than from assay-based typing. General study outcomes and caveats: Clinical and demographic metadata were provided uncurated, with the amount varying by source and participant.

The immunoSEQ Assay, a bias-controlled multiplex PCR, was used to amplify TCRbeta CDR3 regions from genomic DNA. Per the original workflow: The number of nucleated cells in each sample was estimated from the amplification of reference gene primers within the assay. Sequence reads were collapsed and filtered to measure the absolute abundance of every unique TCRbeta CDR3 rearrangement. For each sample, productive Simpson clonality was calculated by taking the square root of Simpson's diversity index across productive rearrangements. The clones in this table, taken by TCRdb from immuneACCESS, are in-frame only. Not every clone is retained; where verified, under half of the shortfall comes from an unresolved V gene, and the cause of the rest is unknown. V, J and clone size are taken as reported in that table, and D and trimming were inferred from the DNA itself. This sample lists 120,000 to 150,000 clones; roughly 86% were detected once. The ten largest clones capture less than 6.5% of the sample.

Material for sequencing was peripheral blood. The chain is assembled from TRBV11-2 and TRBJ2-1, and possibly TRBD2, on 6 matching bases. This TCR derives from a human donor in a cohort sampled during active COVID-19. The encoded CDR3 is CASSLSYPGEGNGEQFF. The nucleotide sequence is given as TGTGCCAGCAGCTTAAGTTACCCGGGAGAAGGAAATGGTGAGCAGTTCTTC.